These 6 T cell receptor beta chains originate from one sample sequenced in a study of T cell repertoires in ileal Crohn's disease. The method was immunoSEQ multiplex PCR; TCRdb's version includes in-frame clones alone and lacks a portion of them. The repertoire holds some 10,000 clones, with roughly 80% as singletons. Time point of the sample: neoterminal ileum biopsy at postoperative endoscopy, about 6 months after surgery. Sequencing input: ileal tissue. These receptors all come from an adult with Crohn's disease.

The chain couples TRBV25-1 to TRBJ2-7; TRBD1 matches at 9 bases. Germline V gives CDR1 MGHDK, CDR2 SYGVNS. The CDR3 covers 15 residues. Losses at the gene ends were 3 bases for V and 3 bases for J; bases not matched to a gene: 6. The CDR3 protein is CASSEAGTGIYEQYF. In DNA form, the CDR3 reads TGTGCCAGCAGTGAGGCGGGGACAGGGATCTACGAGCAGTACTTC.

The genes are TRBV29-1 and TRBJ2-2; the match to TRBD2 covers 8 bases. This CDR3 contains 13 residues. Germline CDR1 is SQVTM and CDR2 is ANQGSEA. V was pared by 7 bases and J by 5 bases, with 6 bases of the junction left unmatched. DNA for the CDR3: TGCAGCGGTACGGGCGGGGGGACCGGGGAGCTGTTTTTT. Its translation is CSGTGGGTGELFF.

The chain employs TRBV5-8 and TRBJ2-7; 10 bases line up with TRBD2. Trimming removed 4 bases from V and 3 bases from J; junction bases left unmatched: 13. Germline lookup yields CDR1 SGHTS and CDR2 YDEGEE. This CDR3 is built from 17 residues. For the CDR3, the DNA is TGTGCCAGCAGCCCGGGGGCTAGCGGGAGTTTCGTCTACGAGCAGTACTTC. This sequence encodes CASSPGASGSFVYEQYF.

The V call is TRBV2, the J call TRBJ2-7, with D unclear. There are 11 residues in the CDR3. Per the germline V gene, CDR1 is SNHLY and CDR2 is FYNNEI. The V gene lost 6 bases and the J gene lost 5 bases, with 8 bases spanning the gap. As DNA, the CDR3 is TGTGCCAGCAGGCCTAGGAACGAGCAGTACTTC. It specifies CASRPRNEQYF.

A few counts support this clone. CDR3 region: CASSLGGQPTYGYTF. DNA for the CDR3: TGTGCCAGCAGTTTGGGGGGACAGCCGACCTATGGCTACACCTTC. The rearrangement uses TRBV28 and TRBJ1-2; 7 nucleotides line up with TRBD1. V dropped 3 bases and J dropped 4; count of bases not matched to a gene: 8. Germline V gives CDR1 MDHEN, CDR2 SYDVKM. The CDR3 has 15 amino acids.

This chain connects TRBV18 to TRBJ2-5, with 9 bases lining up with TRBD2. The germline V gene encodes CDR1 KGHSH and CDR2 LQKENI. J was trimmed by 5 bases and V by 0 bases; bases with no gene match: 7. CDR3 length equals 16 residues. This chain's CDR3 is CASSPPAGGILETQYF. The CDR3 DNA reads as TGTGCCAGCTCACCACCCGCGGGAGGGATTCTGGAGACCCAGTACTTC.